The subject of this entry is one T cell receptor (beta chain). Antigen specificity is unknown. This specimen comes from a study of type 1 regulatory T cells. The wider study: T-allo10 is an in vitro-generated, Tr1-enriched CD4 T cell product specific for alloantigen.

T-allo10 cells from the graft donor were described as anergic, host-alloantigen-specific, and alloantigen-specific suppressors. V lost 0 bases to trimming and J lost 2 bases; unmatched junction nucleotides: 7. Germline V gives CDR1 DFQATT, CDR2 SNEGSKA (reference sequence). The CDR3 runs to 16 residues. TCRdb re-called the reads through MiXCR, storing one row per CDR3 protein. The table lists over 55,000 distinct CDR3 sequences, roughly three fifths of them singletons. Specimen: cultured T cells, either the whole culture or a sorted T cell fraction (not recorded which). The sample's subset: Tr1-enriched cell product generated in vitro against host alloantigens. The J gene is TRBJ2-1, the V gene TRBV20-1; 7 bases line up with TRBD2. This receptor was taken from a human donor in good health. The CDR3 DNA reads TGCAGTGCTAGAGACCCCGGGACTACTACCTACAATGAGCAGTTCTTC. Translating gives CSARDPGTTTYNEQFF.